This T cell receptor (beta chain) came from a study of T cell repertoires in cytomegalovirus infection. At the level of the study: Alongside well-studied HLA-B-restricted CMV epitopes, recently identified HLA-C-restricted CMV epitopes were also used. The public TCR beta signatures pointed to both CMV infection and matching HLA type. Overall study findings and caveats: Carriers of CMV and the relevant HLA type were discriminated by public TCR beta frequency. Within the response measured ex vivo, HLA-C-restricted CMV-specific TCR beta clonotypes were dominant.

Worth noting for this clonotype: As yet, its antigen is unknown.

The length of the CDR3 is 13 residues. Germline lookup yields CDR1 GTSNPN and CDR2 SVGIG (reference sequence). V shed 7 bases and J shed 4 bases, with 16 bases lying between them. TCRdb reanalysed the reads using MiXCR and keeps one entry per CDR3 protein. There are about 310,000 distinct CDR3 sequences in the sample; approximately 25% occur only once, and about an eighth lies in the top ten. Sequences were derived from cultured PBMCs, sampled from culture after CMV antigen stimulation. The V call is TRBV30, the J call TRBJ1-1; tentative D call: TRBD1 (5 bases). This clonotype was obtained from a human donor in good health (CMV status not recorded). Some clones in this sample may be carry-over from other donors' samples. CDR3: CAYRHRGGTEAFF. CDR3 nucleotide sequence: TGTGCCTACCGCCACCGGGGGGGCACTGAAGCTTTCTTT.